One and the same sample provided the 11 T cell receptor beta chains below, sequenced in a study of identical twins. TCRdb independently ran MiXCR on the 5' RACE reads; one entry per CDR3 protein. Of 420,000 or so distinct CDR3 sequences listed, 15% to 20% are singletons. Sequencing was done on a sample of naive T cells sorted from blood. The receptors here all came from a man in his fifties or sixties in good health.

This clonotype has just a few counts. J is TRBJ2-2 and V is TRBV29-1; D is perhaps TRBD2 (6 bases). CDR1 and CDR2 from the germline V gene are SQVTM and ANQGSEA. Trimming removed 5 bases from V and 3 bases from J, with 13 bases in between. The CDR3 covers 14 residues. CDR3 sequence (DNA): TGCAGCGTTCTGGGCGGGAAGTACACCGGGGAGCTGTTTTTT. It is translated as CSVLGGKYTGELFF.

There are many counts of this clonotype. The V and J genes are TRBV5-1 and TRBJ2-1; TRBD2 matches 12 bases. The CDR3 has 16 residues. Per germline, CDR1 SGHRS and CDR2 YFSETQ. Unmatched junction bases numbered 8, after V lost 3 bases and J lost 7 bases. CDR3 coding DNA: TGCGCCAGCAGCTGGACCCTAGCGGGAGGGAAGAATGAGCAGTTCTTC. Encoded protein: CASSWTLAGGKNEQFF.

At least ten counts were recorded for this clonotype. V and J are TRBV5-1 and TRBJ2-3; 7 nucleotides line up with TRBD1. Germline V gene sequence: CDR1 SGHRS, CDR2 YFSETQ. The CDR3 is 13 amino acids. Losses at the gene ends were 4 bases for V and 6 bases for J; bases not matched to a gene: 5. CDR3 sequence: CASSPGQSDTQYF. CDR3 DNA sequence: TGCGCCAGCAGCCCGGGACAGTCCGATACGCAGTATTTT.

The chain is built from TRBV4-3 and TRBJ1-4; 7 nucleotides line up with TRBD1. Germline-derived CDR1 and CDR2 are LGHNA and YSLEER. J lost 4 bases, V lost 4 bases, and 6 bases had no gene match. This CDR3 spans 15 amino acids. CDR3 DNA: TGCGCCAGCAGCCCCCACAGGGGAGGTAATGAAAAACTGTTTTTT. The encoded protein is CASSPHRGGNEKLFF.

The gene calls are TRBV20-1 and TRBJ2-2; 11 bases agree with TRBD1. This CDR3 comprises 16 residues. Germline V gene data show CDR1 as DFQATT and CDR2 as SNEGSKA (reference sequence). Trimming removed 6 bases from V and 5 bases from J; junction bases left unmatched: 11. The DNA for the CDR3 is TGCAGTGCCCTGTCCGGACAGGGGGCGATTACCGGGGAGCTGTTTTTT. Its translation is CSALSGQGAITGELFF.

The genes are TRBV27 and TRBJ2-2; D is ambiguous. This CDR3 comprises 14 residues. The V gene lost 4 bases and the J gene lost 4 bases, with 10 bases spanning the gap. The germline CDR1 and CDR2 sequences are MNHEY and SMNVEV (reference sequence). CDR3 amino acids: CASSSTWLTGELFF. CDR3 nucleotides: TGTGCCAGCAGTTCGACTTGGCTCACCGGGGAGCTGTTTTTT.

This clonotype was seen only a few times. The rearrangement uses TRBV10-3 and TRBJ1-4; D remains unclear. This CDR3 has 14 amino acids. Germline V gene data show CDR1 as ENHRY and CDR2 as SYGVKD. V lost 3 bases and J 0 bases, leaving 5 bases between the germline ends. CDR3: CAISDSSTNEKLFF. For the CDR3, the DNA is TGTGCCATCAGTGATTCTTCAACTAATGAAAAACTGTTTTTT.

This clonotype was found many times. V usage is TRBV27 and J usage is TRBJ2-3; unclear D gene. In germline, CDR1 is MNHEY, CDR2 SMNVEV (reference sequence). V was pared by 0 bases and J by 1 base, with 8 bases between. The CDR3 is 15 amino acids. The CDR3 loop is CASSLSVAGTDTQYF. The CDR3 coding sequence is TGTGCCAGCAGTTTATCTGTGGCGGGCACAGATACGCAGTATTTT.

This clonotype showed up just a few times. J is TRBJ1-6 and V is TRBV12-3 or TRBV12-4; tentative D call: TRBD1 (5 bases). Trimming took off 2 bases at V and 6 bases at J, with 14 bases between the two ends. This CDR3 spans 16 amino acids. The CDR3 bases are TGTGCCAGCAGTTTATATAGGGTTCAGGGTAATTCACCCCTCCACTTT. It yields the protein CASSLYRVQGNSPLHF.

The CDR3 sequence: CASSQEGFRGAGTNTEAFF. The CDR3 nucleotides read TGCGCCAGCAGCCAAGAAGGTTTCAGGGGGGCAGGAACGAACACTGAAGCTTTCTTT. The chain joins TRBV4-3 to TRBJ1-1; 7 nucleotides line up with TRBD1. V gave up 0 bases and J gave up 1 base; unmatched junction bases: 14. Germline CDR1 is LGHNA and CDR2 is YSLEER. The CDR3 runs 19 residues.

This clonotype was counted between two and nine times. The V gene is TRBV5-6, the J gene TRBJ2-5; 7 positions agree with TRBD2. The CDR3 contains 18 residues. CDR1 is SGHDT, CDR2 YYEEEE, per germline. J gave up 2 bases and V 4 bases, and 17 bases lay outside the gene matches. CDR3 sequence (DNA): TGTGCCAGCAGCACAACTTGGGCTAGCGGAACCTTACAAGAGACCCAGTACTTC. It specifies CASSTTWASGTLQETQYF. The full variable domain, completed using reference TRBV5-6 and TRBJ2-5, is DAGVTQSPTHLIKTRGQQVTLRCSPKSGHDTVSWYQQALGQGPQFIFQYYEEEERQRGNFPDRFSGHQFPNYSSELNVNALLLGDSALYLCASSTTWASGTLQETQYFGPGTRLLVL.